The 13 T cell receptor beta chains in this list originate from one sample, sequenced in a study of CD8 T cells in ankylosing spondylitis. TCRdb processed the 5' RACE reads anew with MiXCR; each CDR3 protein has one entry. The data show around 250,000 distinct CDR3 sequences, with roughly 32% seen just once and approximately 4.4% held by the top ten. Sequencing input: blood, either unsorted or a sorted T cell fraction (not recorded which). These TCRs come from a male donor with ankylosing spondylitis or in good health (not recorded which).

V usage is TRBV30 and J usage is TRBJ2-1; 9 positions agree with TRBD2. Trimming at V came to 2 bases and at J to 7 bases, leaving 6 bases not matched to a gene. CDR1 is GTSNPN and CDR2 is SVGIG in the germline V gene (reference sequence). The CDR3 is 14 residues long. The CDR3 DNA sequence: TGTGCCTGGAGTACCGGGACTAGCCGGAATGAGCAGTTCTTC. Translation: CAWSTGTSRNEQFF.

The chain uses TRBV5-1 and TRBJ2-5; 11 positions agree with TRBD1. The trim removed 1 base at V and 2 bases at J, leaving 4 bases unmatched. The CDR3 totals 16 residues. CDR1 and CDR2 from the germline V gene are SGHRS and YFSETQ. Here the CDR3 DNA reads TGCGCCAGCAGCTTGATCGGACAGGGGGCTCAAGAGACCCAGTACTTC. Protein product: CASSLIGQGAQETQYF.

This clonotype was found many times. The rearrangement links TRBV29-1 to TRBJ1-1, with 9 bases matching TRBD1. There are 13 residues in the CDR3. The ends lost 2 bases at V and 11 bases at J; junction bases unmatched: 9. Germline lookup yields CDR1 SQVTM and CDR2 ANQGSEA. This CDR3 is CSVERGTGRYAFF. The CDR3 coding sequence is TGCAGCGTTGAAAGGGGGACAGGGAGGTATGCTTTCTTT.

V is TRBV29-1 and J is TRBJ1-4; 7 bases are shared with TRBD1. With 3 bases clipped from V and 6 bases from J, the junction kept 4 bases outside the gene matches. Germline lookup yields CDR1 SQVTM and CDR2 ANQGSEA. This CDR3 is built from 13 residues. DNA for the CDR3: TGCAGCGTTGAGACAGGGAGGGATGAAAAACTGTTTTTT. It translates to CSVETGRDEKLFF. The full variable domain, with the rest looked up from reference TRBV29-1 and TRBJ1-4, is SAVISQKPSRDICQRGTSLTIQCQVDSQVTMMFWYRQQPGQSLTLIATANQGSEATYESGFVIDKFPISRPNLTFSTLTVSNMSPEDSSIYLCSVETGRDEKLFFGSGTQLSVL.

The table lists this clonotype with a few counts. The rearrangement joins TRBV12-3 or TRBV12-4 to TRBJ2-5; possibly TRBD1 or TRBD2 for D (6 bases each). CDR3 size: 13 residues. Trimming shortened V by 2 bases and J by 5 bases, and 9 bases separated the two germline ends. CDR3 DNA sequence: TGTGCCAGCAGTTTAAGGGGGGAGGAGACCCAGTACTTC. This sequence encodes CASSLRGEETQYF.

J is TRBJ2-7 and V is TRBV20-1; 10 bases line up with TRBD2. The length of the CDR3 is 14 residues. Per germline, CDR1 DFQATT and CDR2 SNEGSKA (reference sequence). V shed 3 bases, J shed 2 bases, and the junction held 4 bases outside the gene matches. CDR3 region: CSARERGGTYEQYF. The CDR3 nucleotides read TGCAGTGCTAGGGAGCGGGGGGGCACCTACGAGCAGTACTTC.

The chain links TRBV6-2 or TRBV6-3 to TRBJ2-1; D is unclear. There are 16 residues in the CDR3. Germline V gene sequence: CDR1 MNHEY, CDR2 SVGEGT. The germline V and J ends were trimmed by 1 base and 2 bases, with 12 bases remaining between them. CDR3 loop: CASSYFGLVPYNEQFF. The CDR3 DNA follows: TGTGCCAGCAGTTACTTCGGGTTAGTACCCTACAATGAGCAGTTCTTC.

The table lists this clonotype with a few counts. The chain links TRBV4-2 to TRBJ2-7; 15 nucleotides line up with TRBD2. This CDR3 comprises 18 residues. CDR1 is LGHNA and CDR2 is YNFKEQ in the germline V gene. V shed 0 bases and J 2 bases; nucleotides not matched to a gene: 5. The CDR3 spells CASSQDEGTSGRTYEQYF. As DNA, the CDR3 is TGTGCCAGCAGCCAAGATGAGGGGACTAGCGGGAGGACCTACGAGCAGTACTTC.

This chain joins TRBV28 and TRBJ2-3; the match to TRBD2 covers 9 bases. With 3 bases clipped from V and 1 base from J, the junction kept 5 bases outside the gene matches. Germline lookup yields CDR1 MDHEN and CDR2 SYDVKM. CDR3 length: 16 residues. The CDR3 bases are TGTGCCAGCAGTTTTCTCGCGGGGGGGCGCACAGATACGCAGTATTTT. The encoded protein is CASSFLAGGRTDTQYF.

This clonotype was seen a few times. The J gene is TRBJ2-5, the V gene TRBV15; 9 bases agree with TRBD2. Germline V lookup: CDR1 LNHNV, CDR2 YYDKDF (reference sequence). V shed 4 bases, J shed 5 bases, and the junction held 5 bases outside the gene matches. CDR3 length: 14 amino acids. The CDR3 DNA reads as TGTGCCACCAGCAAACTAGCGGGCTACGAGACCCAGTACTTC. It encodes CATSKLAGYETQYF.

This chain connects TRBV12-3 or TRBV12-4 to TRBJ2-1; possible D gene TRBD1, 6 bases. The CDR3 runs to 16 residues. Trimming took off 6 bases at V and 2 bases at J, with 17 bases between the two ends. The CDR3 region is CASSTTGTSTYNEQFF. Written as DNA, the CDR3 is TGTGCCAGCAGCACTACAGGGACCTCTACCTACAATGAGCAGTTCTTC.

Of note for this clonotype: This may stem from a read error, because a much larger clone lies one nucleotide away. The chain couples TRBV20-1 to TRBJ1-5, with D unclear. Germline V lookup: CDR1 DFQATT, CDR2 SNEGSKA (reference sequence). V lost 6 bases and J 5 bases, leaving 11 bases between the germline ends. This CDR3 region has 12 residues. The CDR3, as DNA: TGCAGTGCGGAAGGAGCCTATCAGCCCCAGCATTTT. This codes for CSAEGAYQPQHF.

The chain recombines TRBV12-3 or TRBV12-4 with TRBJ2-3; perhaps TRBD2 as D (6 bases). This CDR3 is built from 13 residues. The ends were cut back, 6 bases at V and 5 bases at J, with 12 bases in the middle. The CDR3: CASSPGSGDTQYF. Written as DNA, the CDR3 is TGTGCCAGCAGCCCCGGGAGCGGAGATACGCAGTATTTT.